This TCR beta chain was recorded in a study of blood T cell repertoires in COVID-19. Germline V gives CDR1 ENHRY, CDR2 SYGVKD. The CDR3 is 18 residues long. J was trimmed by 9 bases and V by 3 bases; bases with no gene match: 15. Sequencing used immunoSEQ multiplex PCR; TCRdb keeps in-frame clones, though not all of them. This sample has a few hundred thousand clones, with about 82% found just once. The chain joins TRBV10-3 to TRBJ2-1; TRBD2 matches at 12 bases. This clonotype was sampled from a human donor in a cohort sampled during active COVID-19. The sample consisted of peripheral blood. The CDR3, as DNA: TGTGCCATCAGTGATAACCCTCGGACTAGCGGGGTATTAGGTGAGCAGTTCTTC. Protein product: CAISDNPRTSGVLGEQFF.